Included here is one TCR beta chain sequence, with context. No antigen is known for it. Assay: immunoSEQ multiplex PCR; the TCRdb copy retains only in-frame clones and omits some. This table has roughly 76,000 clones, approximately 85% appearing once. This entry is derived from a study of a mutant IDH1 vaccine in newly diagnosed glioma. About the study: Onset of vaccination occurred 4-6 weeks following radiotherapy alone, or with temozolomide cycles. Treated patients, averaging around 40 years, were 62.5% male and about 40% female. It was radiotherapy, temozolomide, or both that patients received previously, with most receiving both.

Time point denoted: week 23, last vaccination. Vaccination used 300 ug of mutant IDH1 20-mer peptide per dose, with topical imiquimod. Germline V gene data show CDR1 as MNHEY and CDR2 as SMNVEV (reference sequence). The CDR3 is made up of 15 amino acids. Trimming left V 1 base short and J 6 bases short, with 14 bases between. This specimen consisted of PBMCs, obtained from a glioma patient whose treatment included an IDH1 peptide vaccine. The V gene is TRBV27, the J gene TRBJ2-3, with a possible D match to TRBD2 (6 bases). This receptor was taken from a man younger than 45 with glioma. Some clones in this sample may be carry-over from other donors' samples. This CDR3 reads CASSLLGLRGDTQYF. The CDR3 DNA follows: TGTGCCAGCAGTTTATTAGGTCTACGGGGGGATACGCAGTATTTT.